This T cell receptor (beta chain) was obtained from a study of glioma-infiltrating T cells. Trimming removed 6 bases from V and 7 bases from J; junction bases left unmatched: 10. Germline loops: CDR1 MNHEY, CDR2 SMNVEV (reference sequence). This CDR3 comprises 15 residues. The iRepertoire nested amplicon-rescue multiplex PCR amplified TCR alpha and beta CDR3s from RNA. TCRdb analysed the multiplex PCR reads with MiXCR anew, one entry per CDR3 protein. Of over 130,000 distinct CDR3 sequences listed, roughly two fifths are singletons. The origin of this receptor is a human donor with low-grade glioma or glioblastoma, undergoing nonglioma brain surgery, or in good health (not recorded which). This rearrangement joins TRBV27 to TRBJ2-4, with 9 positions matching TRBD2. Specimen: glioma tissue, nonneoplastic brain tissue, or PBMCs (not recorded which). Here the CDR3 reads CASRSLGLAGNIQYF. Here the CDR3 DNA reads TGTGCCAGCAGATCATTAGGGCTAGCGGGGAACATTCAGTACTTC.